The 18 T cell receptor beta chains in this list originate from one sample, sequenced in a study of blood T cells in healthy people across ages. Then a second PCR, running roughly 6 to 12 cycles, was carried out with a sample-barcoded 5' primer and a J-beta primer mix. One entry per CDR3 protein, called by TCRdb with MiXCR from the 5' RACE reads. The sample consists of roughly 550,000 distinct CDR3 sequences, 24% of them appearing once. These data also featured in a second study, about T cells of mothers and their children.

Sequencing was performed on blood. The receptor source for this set is a boy aged 5-17 years in good health.

The CDR3 region has the DNA TGTGCCACCAGCAGAGAGGGGACCTTAGGCGGGAGGGCCCCTGAGCAGTTCTTC. It encodes CATSREGTLGGRAPEQFF. V gene TRBV15 combines with J gene TRBJ2-1; 9 nucleotides align to TRBD2. Germline V gene sequence: CDR1 LNHNV, CDR2 YYDKDF (reference sequence). The CDR3 runs to 18 residues. J lost 9 bases, V lost 0 bases, and 15 bases had no gene match.

This clonotype was seen more than once but under ten times. This rearrangement joins TRBV9 to TRBJ2-3; 10 bases are a match to TRBD2. The CDR3 spans 16 residues. J lost 4 bases, V lost 0 bases, and 5 bases had no gene match. Germline lookup yields CDR1 SGDLS and CDR2 YYNGEE. The CDR3 region is CASSVEASGGPDTQYF. The CDR3 DNA sequence: TGTGCCAGCAGCGTAGAGGCTAGCGGGGGTCCAGATACGCAGTATTTT.

The genes are TRBV7-2 and TRBJ2-1; 14 bases agree with TRBD2. The J segment lost 4 bases and the V segment lost 5 bases, leaving 1 base of the junction unmatched. CDR1 SGHTA and CDR2 FQGNSA come from the germline V gene. The CDR3 has 15 amino acids. DNA for the CDR3: TGTGCCAGCAGCCGACTAGCGGGGGGGTACAATGAGCAGTTCTTC. Protein product: CASSRLAGGYNEQFF.

V usage is TRBV5-1 and J usage is TRBJ2-7, with 7 bases identical to TRBD1. The V segment lost 6 bases and the J segment 2 bases; nucleotides outside the gene matches: 5. Germline V gene data show CDR1 as SGHRS and CDR2 as YFSETQ. This CDR3 region has 13 residues. As DNA, the CDR3 is TGCGCCAGCAACCCACAGGGGACCTACGAGCAGTACTTC. This codes for CASNPQGTYEQYF.

The table lists this clonotype with a few counts. The chain couples TRBV12-3 or TRBV12-4 to TRBJ1-1, with D hard to call. The CDR3 has 12 amino acids. V lost 2 bases and J 6 bases, leaving 7 bases between the germline ends. In DNA form, the CDR3 reads TGTGCCAGCAGTTTATCAGTCGCTGAAGCTTTCTTT. This sequence encodes CASSLSVAEAFF.

The gene calls are TRBV12-3 or TRBV12-4 and TRBJ1-2; maybe TRBD1 (5 bases). The CDR3 is 13 residues long. V was shortened by 4 bases and J by 4 bases, with 10 bases between the two germline ends. The CDR3: CASSWRRGYGYTF. As DNA, the CDR3 is TGTGCCAGCAGTTGGCGTAGGGGCTATGGCTACACCTTC.

This clonotype was found a few times. This rearrangement joins TRBV7-2 to TRBJ1-2, with D possibly matching TRBD1 (6 bases). Trimming took 1 base from V and 4 from J, leaving 13 bases between them. Germline assignment: CDR1 SGHTA and CDR2 FQGNSA. CDR3 size: 15 residues. The DNA for the CDR3 is TGTGCCAGCAGCTTAGACAGGACAGAAGTCTATGGCTACACCTTC. Translated, it gives CASSLDRTEVYGYTF.

The table lists this clonotype with a few counts. V is TRBV5-1 and J is TRBJ1-1; maybe TRBD1 (5 bases). CDR1 is SGHRS and CDR2 is YFSETQ in the germline V gene. This CDR3 is 15 amino acids long. The V gene lost 0 bases and the J gene lost 4 bases, with 13 bases spanning the gap. CDR3 nucleotides: TGCGCCAGCAGCTTGGGCGCTCCTGGGGGCACTGAAGCTTTCTTT. It specifies CASSLGAPGGTEAFF.

This rearrangement joins TRBV4-3 to TRBJ1-4, with 8 bases identical to TRBD1. J gave up 6 bases and V 1 base, and 7 bases lay outside the gene matches. Germline CDR1 is LGHNA and CDR2 is YSLEER. The CDR3 totals 16 residues. The DNA for the CDR3 is TGCGCCAGCAGCCAAGGTTCCACGACAGGGGATGAAAAACTGTTTTTT. Protein: CASSQGSTTGDEKLFF.

This clonotype was seen a handful of times. The chain is built from TRBV7-2 and TRBJ1-2; 7 bases agree with TRBD1. This CDR3 has 15 residues. Germline V CDR1 and CDR2: SGHTA, FQGNSA. Germline trimming cut 1 base from V and 4 bases from J; bases unmatched to any gene: 6. Here the CDR3 reads CASSLGSGGVYGYTF. The CDR3, as DNA: TGTGCCAGCAGCTTAGGGTCAGGGGGGGTCTATGGCTACACCTTC.

The genes are TRBV7-9 and TRBJ2-5; 7 bases agree with TRBD1. TRBJ2-7 matches the DNA end more closely, so the J call is doubtful. This CDR3 is built from 14 residues. Germline V gene sequence: CDR1 SEHNR, CDR2 FQNEAQ (reference sequence). CDR3 sequence reads: CASSSTGQGYEQYF. In nucleotides, the CDR3 is TGTGCCAGCAGCTCGACAGGGCAAGGCTACGAGCAGTACTTC.

The chain carries TRBV30 and TRBJ2-7, with D possibly TRBD2 on 6 matching bases. The CDR3 spans 14 residues. V lost 5 bases to trimming and J lost 7 bases, with 21 bases between them. The germline V gene has CDR1 GTSNPN and CDR2 SVGIG (reference sequence). Here the CDR3 reads CAWSSGSARKEQYF. As DNA, the CDR3 is TGTGCCTGGTCGAGCGGGTCCGCCAGAAAAGAGCAGTACTTC.

The chain combines TRBV20-1 with TRBJ2-1, with TRBD1 as a possible D gene (5 bases). The assigned J gene may be wrong: the sequence end matches TRBJ2-5 better. The CDR3 consists of 14 residues. Looked up from germline, CDR1 is DFQATT and CDR2 is SNEGSKA (reference sequence). This chain's CDR3 is CSARDPSGRETQYF. The CDR3 nucleotides read TGCAGTGCTAGAGATCCGTCAGGGCGGGAGACCCAGTACTTC.

This clonotype has more than one count but fewer than ten. The rearrangement uses TRBV6-1 and TRBJ1-2; D is possibly TRBD1 (5 bases). The CDR3 runs to 14 residues. V lost 5 bases and J lost 5, with 15 bases in between. Germline CDR1 and CDR2: MNHNS and SASEGT. Here the CDR3 reads CASSPSTARYGYTF. The CDR3, as DNA: TGTGCCAGCAGTCCGTCGACAGCGCGATATGGCTACACCTTC.

The chain joins TRBV28 to TRBJ1-1; TRBD1 is a possible D gene (5 bases). The ends were cut back, 5 bases at V and 1 base at J, with 14 bases in the middle. This CDR3 is 15 amino acids long. Germline V gene sequence: CDR1 MDHEN, CDR2 SYDVKM. The DNA for the CDR3 is TGTGCCAGCAGTGAGGTGACAGCGGGGAACACTGAAGCTTTCTTT. Its protein product is CASSEVTAGNTEAFF.

The chain couples TRBV5-1 to TRBJ1-5; unclear D gene. Between the trimmed V and J ends, which lost 0 bases and 0 bases, there was a span of 7 bases. The CDR3 is 15 amino acids. CDR1 is SGHRS, CDR2 YFSETQ, per germline. This CDR3 reads CASSLAGYSNQPQHF. In DNA form, the CDR3 reads TGCGCCAGCAGCTTGGCGGGTTATAGCAATCAGCCCCAGCATTTT.

The chain couples TRBV12-3 or TRBV12-4 to TRBJ2-3; 9 bases map to TRBD2. The CDR3 consists of 16 residues. V was clipped by 8 bases and J by 6 bases; unmatched bases: 15. This chain's CDR3 is CASFGAVAGVWDTQYF. The CDR3 nucleotides read TGTGCCAGCTTCGGCGCAGTAGCGGGAGTATGGGATACGCAGTATTTT.

This clonotype was detected a few times. V and J are TRBV6-2 or TRBV6-3 and TRBJ2-5, with 11 bases matching TRBD2. Germline V lookup: CDR1 MNHEY, CDR2 SVGEGT. The CDR3 sequence is 16 residues long. Trimming removed 3 bases from V and 0 bases from J; junction bases left unmatched: 3. The DNA of the CDR3 is TGTGCCAGCAGTTATCCTAGCGGGGGGTACCAAGAGACCCAGTACTTC. It codes for CASSYPSGGYQETQYF.